This T cell receptor (beta chain) was recovered during a study of T cell responses to AZD1222 COVID-19 vaccine. Some clones are missing from TCRdb's copy, which holds only in-frame ones; the method was immunoSEQ multiplex PCR. Of about 56,000 clones listed, approximately 83% were seen once; the top ten hold over 12%. In the case of this clone: Its antigen is not identified.

Overall study results and limits: Just six AZD1222 recipients tested seropositive at baseline. Nearly half of spike-specific TCRs reportedly go after variant regions that carry no mutations.

Trimming took 4 bases from V and 5 from J, leaving 20 bases between them. There are 16 residues in the CDR3. Germline assignment: CDR1 SGHAT and CDR2 FQNNGV. This specimen was peripheral blood, taken on day 0 of AZD1222 vaccination. V and J are TRBV11-2 and TRBJ1-1; D perhaps matches TRBD1 (6 bases). This receptor was taken from an adult in good health. The CDR3: CASSSVPGQGWTEAFF. In DNA, the CDR3 is TGTGCCAGCAGCTCAGTCCCGGGACAAGGATGGACTGAAGCTTTCTTT.